Listed here is a single T cell receptor (beta chain). Its target is unknown. The entry originates in a study of cytomegalovirus exposure and HLA in healthy donors. Regarding the study as a whole: Later on, an analysis tied over 15,000 TCR beta sequences to HLA alleles at 0.05 false discovery rate.

Trimming removed 1 base from V and 4 bases from J; junction bases left unmatched: 3. Germline CDR1 is SEHNR and CDR2 is FQNEAQ (reference sequence). The CDR3 loop spans 14 amino acids. Vbeta (60) and Jbeta (13) primers were used in the PCR. Authors' analysis steps: A later analysis tallied 65 million to 85 million unique TCR beta chains, around 11 million of them shared. Sequencing used immunoSEQ multiplex PCR; TCRdb keeps in-frame clones, though not all of them. The V and J calls and clone size come from that table; D and trimming were worked out from the DNA. The table records about 140,000 clones, 60% to 80% of them present only once.

This rearrangement joins TRBV7-9 to TRBJ1-1; 7 bases agree with TRBD1. Material: PBMCs. The sequence came from a man in his late teens or twenties in good health and CMV-seronegative. This CDR3 reads CASSLEGAATEAFF. The CDR3, as DNA: TGTGCCAGCAGCTTAGAGGGGGCGGCCACTGAAGCTTTCTTT.